One sample yielded the 21 T cell receptor beta chains listed below, sequenced in a study of blood T cell repertoires in COVID-19 (dated by TCRdb to about 2020). Receptors were amplified or captured by the immunoSEQ multiplex PCR assay. Sourced from immuneACCESS, this table was stored by TCRdb with only in-frame sequences that have V and J called. A share of the clones is absent; for the studies checked, an unresolved V gene accounts for under half, and the remainder has no known explanation. Here the sample has about 210,000 clones; roughly 86% occur a single time. Together, the top ten hold 1.5% to 2% of the sample. The source material was peripheral blood. The receptors shown here come from a young man with active or convalescent COVID-19.

This chain joins TRBV7-3 and TRBJ2-3, with a weak D call TRBD1 (5 bases). Per the germline V gene, CDR1 is SGHTA and CDR2 is FQGTGA. V lost 1 base, J lost 2 bases, and 10 bases lay in between. This CDR3 has 15 residues. The CDR3 sequence is CASSLIGAHTDTQYF. In nucleotides, the CDR3 is TGTGCCAGCAGCTTAATAGGGGCTCACACAGATACGCAGTATTTT.

The chain links TRBV5-4 to TRBJ1-1, with a possible D match to TRBD1 (5 bases). This CDR3 has 15 residues. Germline V CDR1 and CDR2: SGHNT, YYREEE (reference sequence). V was clipped by 4 bases and J by 6 bases, with 19 bases between them. The CDR3 loop reads CASSPKDYLGAEAFF. DNA of the CDR3: TGTGCCAGCAGCCCAAAGGACTATCTAGGGGCTGAAGCTTTCTTT.

This rearrangement joins TRBV18 to TRBJ2-3, with TRBD1 matching over 7 bases. Germline assignment: CDR1 KGHSH and CDR2 LQKENI. Trimming at V came to 3 bases and at J to 2 bases, leaving 11 bases not matched to a gene. CDR3 length: 17 residues. In nucleotides, the CDR3 is TGTGCCAGCTCACCGCTCGCCTCGGGACAGACCACAGATACGCAGTATTTT. Translating it yields CASSPLASGQTTDTQYF.

The chain joins TRBV5-8 to TRBJ1-5; D is unclear. The CDR3 is made up of 15 amino acids. Per the germline V gene, CDR1 is SGHTS and CDR2 is YDEGEE. V was cut by 7 bases and J by 3 bases, with 17 bases left in between. In DNA, the CDR3 is TGTGCCAGCTCACGACTGAAGGTGGCCAATCAGCCCCAGCATTTT. This encodes CASSRLKVANQPQHF.

The chain carries TRBV4-2 and TRBJ1-6; the D gene is possibly TRBD1 (5 bases). V was pared by 0 bases and J by 0 bases, with 9 bases between. This CDR3 is 17 amino acids long. Germline loops: CDR1 LGHNA, CDR2 YNFKEQ. The CDR3 DNA follows: TGTGCCAGCAGCCAAGATGGAAGGGGCTCCTATAATTCACCCCTCCACTTT. This sequence encodes CASSQDGRGSYNSPLHF.

The V gene is TRBV9, the J gene TRBJ1-1; TRBD1 matches 9 bases. Germline CDR1 and CDR2: SGDLS and YYNGEE. Trimming cost V 3 bases and J 11 bases; bases outside gene matches: 5. The CDR3 sequence is 12 residues long. CDR3 DNA: TGTGCCAGCAGCGGACCGGGACAGGGCGCTTTCTTT. It encodes CASSGPGQGAFF.

The chain uses TRBV11-3 and TRBJ1-6; 7 positions match TRBD1. Germline assignment: CDR1 SGHNT and CDR2 YENEEA. CDR3 size: 15 residues. J lost 7 bases, V lost 3 bases, and 6 bases had no gene match. This CDR3 reads CASSFGDSLNSPLHF. For the CDR3, the DNA is TGTGCCAGCAGCTTCGGGGACAGTCTCAATTCACCCCTCCACTTT.

This clone was seen only once. CDR3 DNA sequence: TGTGCCAGTAGTATAGCGGGAGGTAAAAAAAATGAAGCTTTCTTT. Amino acid sequence: CASSIAGGKKNEAFF. J is TRBJ1-1 and V is TRBV19; D remains unclear. The CDR3 is made up of 15 amino acids. V gave up 1 base and J gave up 7 bases, with 16 bases separating them. From germline, CDR1 is LNHDA and CDR2 SQIVND (reference sequence). The full variable domain, with the rest looked up from reference TRBV19 and TRBJ1-1, is DGGITQSPKYLFRKEGQNVTLSCEQNLNHDAMYWYRQDPGQGLRLIYYSQIVNDFQKGDIAEGYSVSREKKESFPLTVTSAQKNPTAFYLCASSIAGGKKNEAFFGQGTRLTVV.

The J gene is TRBJ2-5, the V gene TRBV13; 7 nucleotides align to TRBD2. This CDR3 spans 13 amino acids. V dropped 4 bases and J dropped 7; count of bases not matched to a gene: 6. CDR1 is PRHDT and CDR2 is FYEKMQ in the germline V gene (reference sequence). The CDR3 DNA reads as TGTGCCAGCAGCTGGAACAAGCGGGGGACCCAGTACTTC. It is translated as CASSWNKRGTQYF.

The CDR3 nucleotides read TGCGCCAGCAGCTGGACTAGCGACTACGAGCAGTACTTC. It translates to CASSWTSDYEQYF. The chain carries TRBV5-1 and TRBJ2-7, with TRBD2 identical over 9 bases. The CDR3 is 13 residues long. The V segment lost 3 bases and the J segment 3 bases; nucleotides outside the gene matches: 1. The germline V gene has CDR1 SGHRS and CDR2 YFSETQ. Based on the CDR3 plus reference TRBV5-1 and TRBJ2-7, the full variable domain is KAGVTQTPRYLIKTRGQQVTLSCSPISGHRSVSWYQQTPGQGLQFLFEYFSETQRNKGNFPGRFSGRQFSNSRSEMNVSTLELGDSALYLCASSWTSDYEQYFGPGTRLTVT.

J is TRBJ2-3 and V is TRBV30; perhaps TRBD1 as D (5 bases). Germline CDR1 GTSNPN, CDR2 SVGIG (reference sequence). This CDR3 is 11 amino acids long. Trimming stripped 5 bases from V and 4 bases from J, with 7 bases between. CDR3 nucleotides: TGTGCCTGGGACAGTGCAGATACGCAGTATTTT. Amino acids: CAWDSADTQYF.

The chain couples TRBV3-1 (or the pseudogene TRBV3-2) to TRBJ2-2, with D possibly TRBD1 on 6 matching bases. In germline, CDR1 is LGHDT, CDR2 YNNKEL (reference sequence). CDR3 length: 15 amino acids. Between the trimmed V and J ends, which lost 4 bases and 6 bases, there was a span of 15 bases. CDR3 sequence (DNA): TGTGCCAGCAGCCCGAACAGGGTCGGTGCCGGGGAGCTGTTTTTT. As protein: CASSPNRVGAGELFF.

The chain couples TRBV2 to TRBJ1-5; maybe TRBD1 (6 bases). The CDR3 consists of 16 residues. V lost 4 bases to trimming and J lost 3 bases, with 16 bases between them. Germline V CDR1 and CDR2: SNHLY, FYNNEI. CDR3: CASSANRVQNNQPQHF. In DNA form, the CDR3 reads TGTGCCAGCAGTGCTAACAGGGTACAAAACAATCAGCCCCAGCATTTT.

The genes are TRBV6-1 and TRBJ1-6; D not resolved. V shed 3 bases and J shed 10 bases, with 13 bases lying between them. CDR1 and CDR2 (germline): MNHNS, SASEGT. The CDR3 is 14 amino acids. The CDR3 bases are TGTGCCAGCAGTGATGGGCTTGGTGAGTCACCCCTCCACTTT. Protein product: CASSDGLGESPLHF.

J is TRBJ2-7 and V is TRBV5-1, with 7 positions matching TRBD1. There are 15 residues in the CDR3. With V trimmed by 4 bases and J by 2 bases, 9 bases remained unmatched. Germline V gives CDR1 SGHRS, CDR2 YFSETQ. CDR3 nucleotides: TGCGCCAGCAGCCAAAACTCCGGGACAGCCTACGAGCAGTACTTC. Its protein product is CASSQNSGTAYEQYF.

This clone is a singleton in its sample. The CDR3 DNA reads TGTGCCAGCAGTCGCGCTGGAGGATCTGGAAACACCATATATTTT. It yields the protein CASSRAGGSGNTIYF. This sequence joins TRBV6-2 or TRBV6-3 and TRBJ1-3, with unresolved D. Trimming removed 5 bases from V and 1 base from J, with 12 bases in between. Looked up from germline, CDR1 is MNHEY and CDR2 is SVGEGT. The CDR3 sequence is 15 residues long.

The V and J genes are TRBV30 and TRBJ2-6; TRBD1 matches 8 bases. CDR3 length equals 16 residues. V was pared by 1 base and J by 2 bases, with 4 bases of the junction left unmatched. In germline, CDR1 is GTSNPN, CDR2 SVGIG (reference sequence). The CDR3 region has the DNA TGTGCCTGGAGTGGGCAGGGGGCGCCTGGGGCCAACGTCCTGACTTTC. Translation: CAWSGQGAPGANVLTF.

This clone was recorded only once. This chain connects TRBV7-3 to TRBJ2-3; perhaps TRBD2 as D (5 bases). Germline V gives CDR1 SGHTA, CDR2 FQGTGA. The ends were cut back, 3 bases at V and 0 bases at J, with 10 bases in the middle. This CDR3 is 15 amino acids long. The CDR3 nucleotides are TGTGCCAGCAGCTTCAGCGGTTCTAGCACAGATACGCAGTATTTT. This encodes CASSFSGSSTDTQYF.

This clone was recorded only once. The J gene is TRBJ1-1, the V gene TRBV2; D gene uncertain. Germline V lookup: CDR1 SNHLY, CDR2 FYNNEI. This CDR3 contains 15 residues. With 2 bases removed from V and 3 bases from J, the gap between germline ends came to 13 bases. The CDR3 coding sequence is TGTGCCAGCAGTGAATTGACATCGTCGGACACTGAAGCTTTCTTT. Residues: CASSELTSSDTEAFF.

The DNA for the CDR3 is TGTGCCAGCAGCTTCCGAGGGAACCTAGAAGCTTTCTTT. This codes for CASSFRGNLEAFF. This chain links TRBV7-9 with TRBJ1-1; D unclear. The CDR3 length is 13 residues. V lost 3 bases to trimming and J lost 8 bases, with 13 bases between them. CDR1 is SEHNR and CDR2 is FQNEAQ in the germline V gene (reference sequence).

This rearrangement joins TRBV7-9 to TRBJ2-1; D unclear. The CDR3 covers 15 residues. V was pared by 1 base and J by 4 bases, with 11 bases between. Per germline, CDR1 SEHNR and CDR2 FQNEAQ (reference sequence). The CDR3 sequence: CASSLVGQKYNEQFF. The CDR3 DNA is TGTGCCAGCAGCTTAGTTGGTCAGAAATACAATGAGCAGTTCTTC.